Shown below are 25 T cell receptor beta chains from a single sample sequenced in a study of radiotherapy plus CTLA-4 blockade in lung cancer. Libraries were prepared by immunoSEQ multiplex PCR; TCRdb keeps only in-frame clonotypes and omits some of them. The profile covers about 25,000 clones, with around 70% appearing a single time and approximately 3.6% taken by the ten largest. Source: peripheral blood, taken from a patient treated with radiotherapy plus ipilimumab. The source is a human donor with non-small cell lung cancer who had stable disease on radiotherapy plus ipilimumab.

The chain combines TRBV7-2 with TRBJ2-3; 7 bases map to TRBD1. Trimming took 7 bases from V and 1 from J; bases not matched to a gene: 14. Germline CDR1 SGHTA, CDR2 FQGNSA. This CDR3 has 17 residues. This chain's CDR3 is CASTTRQGLYGTDTQYF. In nucleotides, the CDR3 is TGTGCCAGCACCACACGACAGGGCCTTTACGGCACAGATACGCAGTATTTT.

J is TRBJ2-7 and V is TRBV5-5; perhaps TRBD2 as D (6 bases). V shed 7 bases and J shed 3 bases, with 20 bases lying between them. The CDR3 has 15 amino acids. Germline V gives CDR1 SGHKS, CDR2 YYEKEE (reference sequence). CDR3 residues: CASGGSTGGDYEQYF. The DNA of the CDR3 is TGTGCCAGCGGGGGGTCGACTGGCGGGGACTACGAGCAGTACTTC. The entire variable domain, with the rest obtained from reference TRBV5-5 and TRBJ2-7, is as follows: DAGVTQSPTHLIKTRGQQVTLRCSPISGHKSVSWYQQVLGQGPQFIFQYYEKEERGRGNFPDRFSARQFPNYSSELNVNALLLGDSALYLCASGGSTGGDYEQYFGPGTRLTVT.

The genes are TRBV9 and TRBJ1-4, with no clear D. V was pared by 10 bases and J by 7 bases, with 11 bases between. Germline assignment: CDR1 SGDLS and CDR2 YYNGEE. The CDR3 has 11 amino acids. The CDR3 sequence: CARPRGEKLFF. CDR3 nucleotides: TGTGCCCGTCCGCGTGGTGAAAAACTGTTTTTT.

Sample share makes this clone medium-sized. The chain uses TRBV5-1 and TRBJ1-1; D ambiguous. V lost 0 bases and J 1 base, leaving 13 bases between the germline ends. Germline values: CDR1 SGHRS, CDR2 YFSETQ. The CDR3 contains 16 residues. This CDR3 reads CASSLVTPGGNTEAFF. The CDR3 DNA follows: TGCGCCAGCAGCTTGGTTACACCCGGTGGGAACACTGAAGCTTTCTTT. Combining the CDR3 with reference TRBV5-1 and TRBJ1-1 gives the whole variable domain KAGVTQTPRYLIKTRGQQVTLSCSPISGHRSVSWYQQTPGQGLQFLFEYFSETQRNKGNFPGRFSGRQFSNSRSEMNVSTLELGDSALYLCASSLVTPGGNTEAFFGQGTRLTVV.

J is TRBJ2-4 and V is TRBV7-9, with 11 bases that match TRBD1. Germline values: CDR1 SEHNR, CDR2 FQNEAQ (reference sequence). The CDR3 totals 14 residues. V trimming: 5 bases; J trimming: 4 bases; junction bases outside the gene matches: 1. CDR3 in DNA: TGTGCCAGCAGCGGGACAGGGGGGAAAAACATTCAGTACTTC. Translation gives CASSGTGGKNIQYF.

The V and J genes are TRBV5-1 and TRBJ1-2; possibly TRBD1 for D (5 bases). V lost 4 bases to trimming and J lost 4 bases, with 14 bases between them. Germline V gives CDR1 SGHRS, CDR2 YFSETQ. The CDR3 has 14 amino acids. For the CDR3, the DNA is TGCGCCAGCAGCGGAGAATGGGGCGCCTATGGCTACACCTTC. It encodes CASSGEWGAYGYTF. Together with reference TRBV5-1 and TRBJ1-2, the CDR3 gives the full variable domain: KAGVTQTPRYLIKTRGQQVTLSCSPISGHRSVSWYQQTPGQGLQFLFEYFSETQRNKGNFPGRFSGRQFSNSRSEMNVSTLELGDSALYLCASSGEWGAYGYTFGSGTRLTVV.

This chain uses TRBV2 with TRBJ1-4; tentatively, D is TRBD1 (6 bases). V was shortened by 5 bases and J by 3 bases, with 16 bases between the two germline ends. This CDR3 comprises 16 residues. Germline V gene lookup returns CDR1 SNHLY and CDR2 FYNNEI. The CDR3 region has the DNA TGTGCCAGCAGTTGCGGAGGGGGGGGGTCTAATGAAAAACTGTTTTTT. This sequence encodes CASSCGGGGSNEKLFF. Full variable domain (rest looked up from reference TRBV2 and TRBJ1-4): EPEVTQTPSHQVTQMGQEVILRCVPISNHLYFYWYRQILGQKVEFLVSFYNNEISEKSEIFDDQFSVERPDGSNFTLKIRSTKLEDSAMYFCASSCGGGGSNEKLFFGSGTQLSVL.

This chain uses TRBV6-1 with TRBJ2-1; TRBD2 matches 8 bases. Germline loops: CDR1 MNHNS, CDR2 SASEGT. There are 15 residues in the CDR3. The ends lost 5 bases at V and 1 base at J; junction bases unmatched: 4. The CDR3 sequence: CASSKVAGSYNEQFF. CDR3 bases: TGTGCCAGCAGTAAGGTAGCGGGGTCCTACAATGAGCAGTTCTTC.

A few counts support this clone. The chain has TRBV19 and TRBJ2-2; weak D call: TRBD2 (5 bases). The CDR3 length is 16 residues. The ends were cut back, 7 bases at V and 0 bases at J, with 15 bases in the middle. Germline CDR1 is LNHDA and CDR2 is SQIVND (reference sequence). In nucleotides, the CDR3 is TGTGCCAGTACCTCAGACGGGAACACGAACACCGGGGAGCTGTTTTTT. Protein product: CASTSDGNTNTGELFF.

V is TRBV2 and J is TRBJ1-1; the match to TRBD1 covers 7 bases. Germline-derived CDR1 and CDR2 are SNHLY and FYNNEI. The ends lost 6 bases at V and 2 bases at J; junction bases unmatched: 6. The CDR3 spans 14 residues. This chain's CDR3 is CASRVRQGNTEAFF. The DNA for the CDR3 is TGTGCCAGCAGGGTAAGACAGGGCAACACTGAAGCTTTCTTT.

The V call is TRBV2, the J call TRBJ2-7, with a possible D match to TRBD1 (6 bases). CDR1 is SNHLY, CDR2 FYNNEI, per germline. This CDR3 spans 14 amino acids. V lost 6 bases and J 0 bases, leaving 12 bases between the germline ends. The chain's CDR3 is CASSADRSSYEQYF. CDR3 bases: TGTGCCAGCAGCGCAGACAGGAGCTCCTACGAGCAGTACTTC.

This clone has only a few counts. Sequence at one end of the junction differs from germline and may be a read error. The genes are TRBV7-7 and TRBJ1-1, with TRBD1 as a possible D gene (6 bases). The CDR3 has 13 amino acids. The germline V gene has CDR1 SSHAT and CDR2 FNYEAQ (reference sequence). CDR3 sequence reads: CASSSDRNTEAFF. For the CDR3, the DNA is TGTGCTAGCAGCTCGGACAGGAACACTGAAGCTTTCTTT.

This clone was found once. CDR3 region: CASSKSPAGVGTGELFF. CDR3 nucleotide sequence: TGTGCCAGCAGCAAGTCCCCAGCGGGAGTAGGGACCGGGGAGCTGTTTTTT. The chain uses TRBV9 and TRBJ2-2, with TRBD2 matching 8 bases. This CDR3 spans 17 amino acids. CDR1 is SGDLS and CDR2 is YYNGEE in the germline V gene. V trimming: 4 bases; J trimming: 5 bases; junction bases outside the gene matches: 13.

The table lists this clone with a count of one. The chain combines TRBV2 with TRBJ2-3; D possibly corresponds to TRBD1 (6 bases). This CDR3 has 12 amino acids. The germline gives CDR1 SNHLY, CDR2 FYNNEI. Deletions cut 8 bases from V and 5 bases from J, with 11 bases between. CDR3 in amino acids: CASLKTGDTQYF. The CDR3, as DNA: TGTGCCAGCCTCAAGACAGGAGATACGCAGTATTTT. Filled out from reference TRBV2 and TRBJ2-3, the complete variable domain reads EPEVTQTPSHQVTQMGQEVILRCVPISNHLYFYWYRQILGQKVEFLVSFYNNEISEKSEIFDDQFSVERPDGSNFTLKIRSTKLEDSAMYFCASLKTGDTQYFGPGTRLTVL.

The chain combines TRBV27 with TRBJ1-2; 10 bases fit TRBD1. This CDR3 spans 16 amino acids. V was clipped by 0 bases and J by 0 bases; unmatched bases: 1. The germline gives CDR1 MNHEY, CDR2 SMNVEV (reference sequence). The CDR3 region has the DNA TGTGCCAGCAGTTTATCCGGACAGGGGGCTAACTATGGCTACACCTTC. It codes for CASSLSGQGANYGYTF.

J is TRBJ1-5 and V is TRBV6-1; the D gene is possibly TRBD1 (6 bases). The CDR3 contains 15 residues. V was cut by 3 bases and J by 2 bases, with 11 bases left in between. The germline V gene has CDR1 MNHNS and CDR2 SASEGT. The CDR3 DNA reads as TGTGCCAGCAGTGATAGGGGGGCAGGCAATCAGCCCCAGCATTTT. It translates to CASSDRGAGNQPQHF.

Only a few counts were recorded for this clone. The rearrangement uses TRBV11-3 and TRBJ2-5, with 12 bases fitting TRBD2. The length of the CDR3 is 16 residues. The germline CDR1 and CDR2 sequences are SGHNT and YENEEA. Losses at the gene ends were 4 bases for V and 3 bases for J; bases not matched to a gene: 6. CDR3 nucleotides: TGTGCCAGCAGCTCTAGGACTAGCGGGACTAAAGAGACCCAGTACTTC. It encodes CASSSRTSGTKETQYF.

The gene calls are TRBV6-1 and TRBJ1-1; no clear D. In germline, CDR1 is MNHNS, CDR2 SASEGT. Trimming removed 1 base from V and 2 bases from J, with 8 bases in between. The CDR3 loop spans 14 amino acids. The CDR3 DNA reads TGTGCCAGCAGTGAAGTGGTAGACAACACTGAAGCTTTCTTT. Residues: CASSEVVDNTEAFF.

The V gene is TRBV9, the J gene TRBJ2-7; maybe TRBD1 (6 bases). Germline-derived CDR1 and CDR2 are SGDLS and YYNGEE. V lost 0 bases to trimming and J lost 3 bases, with 16 bases between them. This CDR3 is 16 amino acids long. The CDR3 DNA follows: TGTGCCAGCAGCGTAGGGATCCCGGCCAGGGGCTACGAGCAGTACTTC. Translated, it gives CASSVGIPARGYEQYF.

The chain couples TRBV5-1 to TRBJ2-1; D is perhaps TRBD1 or TRBD2 (5 bases each). Germline V gene sequence: CDR1 SGHRS, CDR2 YFSETQ. The CDR3 has 15 amino acids. The V and J ends lost 4 bases and 1 base respectively, with 12 bases between them. The CDR3 protein is CASSGTRGSYNEQFF. Written as DNA, the CDR3 is TGCGCCAGCAGCGGGACCCGTGGGTCCTACAATGAGCAGTTCTTC.

This clone was picked up one time. The V call is TRBV6-1, the J call TRBJ1-2; TRBD1 matches 9 bases. Germline loops: CDR1 MNHNS, CDR2 SASEGT. This CDR3 comprises 13 residues. The ends lost 6 bases at V and 3 bases at J; junction bases unmatched: 2. CDR3 residues: CASRTGGHYGYTF. CDR3 DNA: TGTGCCAGCAGGACAGGGGGTCACTATGGCTACACCTTC.

The chain uses TRBV10-3 and TRBJ2-7; 9 nucleotides match TRBD1. Germline V CDR1 and CDR2: ENHRY, SYGVKD. V gave up 0 bases and J gave up 1 base; unmatched junction bases: 1. This CDR3 spans 15 amino acids. CDR3 in DNA: TGTGCCATCAGTGAGTCCGGGACAGGGTCCTACGAGCAGTACTTC. Residues: CAISESGTGSYEQYF.

This clone was seen only a few times. The chain combines TRBV5-5 with TRBJ1-4, with D maybe TRBD1 (5 bases). In germline, CDR1 is SGHKS, CDR2 YYEKEE (reference sequence). The V and J ends lost 4 bases and 8 bases respectively, with 12 bases between them. CDR3 length equals 13 residues. The CDR3 sequence: CASSRVSGEKLFF. The DNA for the CDR3 is TGTGCCAGCAGCAGGGTCTCAGGGGAAAAACTGTTTTTT.

This clone was seen once. V usage is TRBV7-9 and J usage is TRBJ2-7; D may be TRBD1 or TRBD2 (5 bases each). Looked up from germline, CDR1 is SEHNR and CDR2 is FQNEAQ (reference sequence). The CDR3 consists of 14 residues. Trimming cost V 1 base and J 2 bases, with 9 bases left between them. CDR3 sequence: CASSLGGGTYEQYF. The CDR3 region has the DNA TGTGCCAGCAGCTTAGGTGGGGGAACCTACGAGCAGTACTTC.

The chain recombines TRBV2 with TRBJ2-6; perhaps TRBD2 as D (6 bases). V gave up 6 bases and J gave up 0 bases, with 15 bases separating them. From germline, CDR1 is SNHLY and CDR2 FYNNEI. This CDR3 spans 17 amino acids. CDR3 residues: CASSLGGRGSGANVLTF. The DNA of the CDR3 is TGTGCCAGCAGCCTCGGGGGACGGGGCTCTGGGGCCAACGTCCTGACTTTC.